These T cell receptor beta chains were read from a single sample in a study of cytomegalovirus exposure and HLA in healthy donors. Sequencing used immunoSEQ multiplex PCR; TCRdb keeps in-frame clones, though not all of them. This sample has 95,000 or so clones, with about four fifths found just once. Source material: PBMCs. These receptors were collected from a woman in her 70s in good health and CMV-seropositive. Each CDR3 is given with its conserved first and last residue. The D gene is left open where the match is weak. The listing skips clone size in some rows; elsewhere it reads once, few, many or a size class.

TRBJ2-5,.,TRBD1,TRBV12-5,TGTGCTAGTGGTTTGGGACAGGGGGCTTTGAGGGAGACCCAGTACTTC,CASGLGQGALRETQYF
TRBJ1-3,many,.,TRBV6-1,TGTGCCAGCAGTGACTTAGACGGGAGCTCTGGAAACACCATATATTTT,CASSDLDGSSGNTIYF
TRBJ1-3,.,TRBD1,TRBV6-6,TGTGCCAGCAGCCAGGGGGCCTACTCTGGAAACACCATATATTTT,CASSQGAYSGNTIYF
TRBJ2-5,.,TRBD1,TRBV5-1,TGCGCCAGCAGCGGGTACAGGGGGCGCCAAGAGACCCAGTACTTC,CASSGYRGRQETQYF
TRBJ2-3,.,TRBD2,TRBV5-4,TGTGCCAGCAGCCCGGGACTAGCGGGAATCGATACGCAGTATTTT,CASSPGLAGIDTQYF
TRBJ2-3,.,TRBD2,TRBV19,TGTGCCAGTAGTATTCGGGCGGGAGGGCCGGCAGATACGCAGTATTTT,CASSIRAGGPADTQYF
TRBJ2-2,few,TRBD2,TRBV7-3,TGTGCCAGCAGCTGGACTAGCGGGACCGGCGGGGAGCTGTTTTTT,CASSWTSGTGGELFF
TRBJ2-1,few,.,TRBV4-3,TGCGCCAGCAGCCCGGAGGGCCAGGCTTACAATGAGCAGTTCTTC,CASSPEGQAYNEQFF
TRBJ2-2,.,TRBD1,TRBV9,TGTGCCAGCCAGGACAGGGGGAACACCGGGGAGCTGTTTTTT,CASQDRGNTGELFF
TRBJ2-7,once,.,TRBV29-1,TGCAGCGTTGGCAGGTGGCTTGGGTTGGAGCAGTACTTC,CSVGRWLGLEQYF
TRBJ2-3,.,.,TRBV28,TGTGCCAGCAGGAGTGACAGCGCGCAGTATTTT,CASRSDSAQYF
TRBJ2-7,.,TRBD1,TRBV5-6,TGTGCCAGCAGCCCGGACAGGGGGCTGACGGGAGGCGAGCAGTACTTC,CASSPDRGLTGGEQYF
TRBJ2-1,.,.,TRBV7-3,TGTGCCAGCAGCCCCGGGGGCGGGAGACCCAATGAGCAGTTCTTC,CASSPGGGRPNEQFF
TRBJ1-3,.,.,TRBV7-2,TGTGCCAGCAACCCCGGGATACGCGGTGGAAACACCATATATTTT,CASNPGIRGGNTIYF
TRBJ2-5,.,TRBD2,TRBV4-2,TGTGCCAGCAGCCAAGGGACTAGAGGGGAGACCCAGTACTTC,CASSQGTRGETQYF
TRBJ1-2,.,TRBD1,TRBV27,TGTGCCAGCAGGGCCGGGACAGGGATGTATGGCTACACCTTC,CASRAGTGMYGYTF
TRBJ1-1,few,.,TRBV5-1,TGCGCCAGCAGCTTGTCCCCTTCGGGGGAGGGGAACACTGAAGCTTTCTTT,CASSLSPSGEGNTEAFF
TRBJ1-4,.,.,TRBV7-9,TGTGCCAGCAGTCTCGGACAGCAAGCAACTAATGAAAAACTGTTTTTT,CASSLGQQATNEKLFF
TRBJ2-7,.,TRBD1,TRBV9,TGTGCCAGCAGCGTTGAGGGACAGGGGAGCTCCTACGAGCAGTACTTC,CASSVEGQGSSYEQYF
TRBJ2-1,.,.,TRBV28,TGTGCCAGCAGTTTACTAGCCGATGAGCAGTTCTTC,CASSLLADEQFF
TRBJ2-7,once,.,TRBV21-1,TGTGCCAGCAGCAAATACGGGACTAGTGCATCGCATGGTGGGTACGAGCAGTACTTC,CASSKYGTSASHGGYEQYF
TRBJ1-1,.,.,TRBV15,TGTGCCACCAGCAGAGATAGCGGGATGATTTCGAACACTGAAGCTTTCTTT,CATSRDSGMISNTEAFF
TRBJ2-3,.,.,TRBV28,TGTGCCAGCAGTCCCTTCCTTGGGGCGGGAATAGATACGCAGTATTTT,CASSPFLGAGIDTQYF
TRBJ2-1,.,TRBD2,TRBV7-6,TGTGCCAGCAGCTTCGGGACTACGTCCGATGAGCAGTTCTTC,CASSFGTTSDEQFF
TRBJ2-1,.,TRBD2,TRBV19,TGTGCCAGTAGACTTGGCCTAGCGGGATTCAATGAGCAGTTCTTC,CASRLGLAGFNEQFF
TRBJ2-5,.,TRBD2,TRBV7-2,TGTGCCAGCAGCCCAGAAGCGGGAAAAGGGGAGACCCAGTACTTC,CASSPEAGKGETQYF
TRBJ2-3,.,TRBD1,TRBV4-3,TGCGCCAGCAGCCAAGGACAGGGGACGCAGTATTTT,CASSQGQGTQYF
TRBJ1-1,.,.,TRBV7-9,TGTTCCAGCAGCTTACAGGGGAACACTGAAGCTTTCTTT,CSSSLQGNTEAFF
TRBJ2-5,.,TRBD2,TRBV7-6,TGTGCCAGCAGCTACACTGGACTAGCCCAAGAGACCCAGTACTTC,CASSYTGLAQETQYF
TRBJ2-5,.,.,TRBV9,TGTGCCAGCAGCGTAGAGGCAGGGGGGGAGACCCAGTACTTC,CASSVEAGGETQYF
TRBJ1-2,.,.,TRBV6-6,TGTGCCAGCAGCCAGACAAAGACTGGCTACACCTTC,CASSQTKTGYTF
TRBJ1-5,.,.,TRBV14,TGTGCCAGCAGCCAAGCGCGCGGTAACAATCAGCCCCAGCATTTT,CASSQARGNNQPQHF
TRBJ2-7,.,.,TRBV18,TGTGCCAGCTCACCAGTTGGCAGGGCTGGCGAGCAGTACTTC,CASSPVGRAGEQYF
TRBJ1-5,.,TRBD1,TRBV30,TGTGCCTGCCGGGACAGACATCAGCCCCAGCATTTT,CACRDRHQPQHF
TRBJ1-1,few,.,TRBV11-3,TGTGCCAGCAGCCGCGGGAACACTGAAGCTTTCTTT,CASSRGNTEAFF
TRBJ2-5,.,TRBD1,TRBV27,TGTGCCAGCAGTTTATTTACAGGGGTCCGGGAGACCCAGTACTTC,CASSLFTGVRETQYF
TRBJ1-5,.,.,TRBV30,TGTGCCTGGAGGGGTCAAACCGGGGAGCCCCAGCATTTT,CAWRGQTGEPQHF
TRBJ2-2,.,TRBD2,TRBV2,TGTGCCAGCTTGGACAGGGGACTAGCGGTCGGAGGCGGGGAGCTGTTTTTT,CASLDRGLAVGGGELFF
TRBJ1-2,.,TRBD1,TRBV4-3,TGCGCCAGCAGCCAAGGCCTCGGGACAGTCTATGGCTACACCTTC,CASSQGLGTVYGYTF
TRBJ2-2,.,.,TRBV7-2,TGTGCCAGCAGCTTAAGGGTCTGGGGCCCCGGGGAGCTGTTTTTT,CASSLRVWGPGELFF
TRBJ1-1,few,.,TRBV10-2,TGCGCCAGCAGTGAAACTAACACTGAAGCTTTCTTT,CASSETNTEAFF
TRBJ2-3,.,TRBD2,TRBV30,TGTGCCTCTACTAGCGGGAGGCTGAGCACAGATACGCAGTATTTT,CASTSGRLSTDTQYF
TRBJ2-7,.,TRBD2,TRBV10-1,TGCGCCAGCAACGGGACTAGCGGGAGCCCCCCTTACGAGCAGTACTTC,CASNGTSGSPPYEQYF
TRBJ2-7,few,TRBD2,TRBV18,TGTGCCAGCTCCCGGGGACTAGCGGGAGCCTACGAGCAGTACTTC,CASSRGLAGAYEQYF
TRBJ1-5,.,.,TRBV15,TGTGCCACCAGGCGTAGCAATCAGCCCCAGCATTTT,CATRRSNQPQHF
TRBJ2-2,.,.,TRBV6-6,TGTGCCAGCAGTTACGGAGGGAACACCGGGGAGCTGTTTTTT,CASSYGGNTGELFF
TRBJ1-4,.,TRBD1,TRBV18,TGTGCCAGCTCACGACAGAAATCCGGGACAGGGGGCGAAAAACTGTTTTTT,CASSRQKSGTGGEKLFF
TRBJ2-2,.,.,TRBV11-2,TGTGCCAGCAGCGTAGCGAGGAGCACGAACACCGGGGAGCTGTTTTTT,CASSVARSTNTGELFF
TRBJ1-1,once,.,TRBV28,TGTGCCAGCAGCCAATCCCCGCAGGACACTGAAGCTTTCTTT,CASSQSPQDTEAFF
TRBJ2-7,few,TRBD2,TRBV5-1,TGCGCCAGCAGCTTGGAATTAGCGGGAACGGAAGAGCAGTACTTC,CASSLELAGTEEQYF